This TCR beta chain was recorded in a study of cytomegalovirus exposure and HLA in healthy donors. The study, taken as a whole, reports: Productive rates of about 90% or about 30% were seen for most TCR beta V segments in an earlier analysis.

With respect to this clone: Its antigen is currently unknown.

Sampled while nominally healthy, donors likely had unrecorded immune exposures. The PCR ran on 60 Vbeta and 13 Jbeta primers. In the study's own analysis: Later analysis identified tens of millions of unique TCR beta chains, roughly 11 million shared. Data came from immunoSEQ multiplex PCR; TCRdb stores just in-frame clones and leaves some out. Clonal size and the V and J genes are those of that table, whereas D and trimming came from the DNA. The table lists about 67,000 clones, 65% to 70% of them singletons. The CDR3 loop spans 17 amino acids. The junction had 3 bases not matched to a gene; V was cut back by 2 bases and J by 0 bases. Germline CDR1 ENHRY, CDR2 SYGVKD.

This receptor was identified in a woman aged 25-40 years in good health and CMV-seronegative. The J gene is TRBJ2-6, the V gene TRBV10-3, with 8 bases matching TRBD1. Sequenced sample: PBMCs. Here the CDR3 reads CAISEGQGNSGANVLTF. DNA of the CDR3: TGTGCCATCAGTGAGGGACAGGGTAACTCTGGGGCCAACGTCCTGACTTTC.